The source of this TCR beta chain is a study of blood T cells in healthy people across ages. Study-wide points: Older age coincided with a roughly linear decline in TCR beta diversity per million T cells.

Notes on this clonotype: Its matching antigen is unknown.

Each sample provided at least 5.5 micrograms of extracted total RNA. The use of a sample-barcoded 5' primer and a J-beta primer mix characterized a second PCR of roughly 7 to 11 cycles. TCRdb re-called the 5' RACE reads through MiXCR, storing one row per CDR3 protein. The sample has around 870,000 distinct CDR3 sequences; less than 35% are singletons. CDR1 and CDR2 (germline): SGHRS, YFSETQ. CDR3 length: 15 amino acids. With 4 bases clipped from V and 7 bases from J, the junction kept 9 bases outside the gene matches. V and J are TRBV5-1 and TRBJ2-1, with 9 bases lining up with TRBD2. The TCR sequence derives from a woman aged 80 or over in good health. The sample taken for sequencing was blood. Here the CDR3 reads CASSISGSVRNEQFF. CDR3 DNA: TGCGCCAGCAGCATTAGCGGGAGTGTGAGAAATGAGCAGTTCTTC.